These 8 T cell receptor beta chains were all obtained from the same sample, sequenced in a study of blood T cells in healthy people across ages. Next came a second PCR, run for roughly 7 to 12 cycles, which used a sample-barcoded 5' primer along with a J-beta primer mix. Via MiXCR, TCRdb re-called the 5' RACE reads, giving one row per CDR3 protein. The table lists 1.5 million to 1.8 million distinct CDR3 sequences, approximately 42% of them singletons, with around 4% in the top ten. The sample comprised blood. The source is a woman aged 18-35 years in good health.

The CDR3 DNA sequence: TGTGCCAGCAGCCCCAGCGAGCAGTACTTC. Residues: CASSPSEQYF. The chain joins TRBV21-1 to TRBJ2-5. The end of the DNA is better explained by TRBJ2-7, so the J call may be wrong. TRBV21-1 is a pseudogene locus. This CDR3 region has 10 residues.

The chain is built from TRBV20-1 and TRBJ2-7; D not certain. The germline V and J ends were trimmed by 3 bases and 0 bases, with 9 bases remaining between them. CDR1 and CDR2 (germline): DFQATT, SNEGSKA (reference sequence). The CDR3 is 13 amino acids. CDR3 sequence reads: CSARNGSSYEQYF. Here the CDR3 DNA reads TGCAGTGCTAGGAACGGCAGCTCCTACGAGCAGTACTTC.

CDR3 sequence reads: CAWSVNRYEQYF. The CDR3 DNA sequence: TGTGCCTGGAGTGTTAATCGGTACGAGCAGTACTTC. The rearrangement links TRBV30 to TRBJ2-5; the D is unclear. The end of the DNA aligns better with TRBJ2-7, so the J call may be wrong. The germline gives CDR1 GTSNPN, CDR2 SVGIG (reference sequence). The CDR3 contains 12 residues.

This clonotype was found a few times. V is TRBV27 and J is TRBJ2-7, with TRBD1 as a possible D gene (6 bases). V was pared by 3 bases and J by 5 bases, with 11 bases between. Germline V gene lookup returns CDR1 MNHEY and CDR2 SMNVEV (reference sequence). The CDR3 extends over 13 amino acids. The CDR3 DNA follows: TGTGCCAGCAGTTTTGGACAGTCCCACGAGCAGTACTTC. Protein sequence: CASSFGQSHEQYF.

The J gene is TRBJ2-2, the V gene TRBV29-1; a possible D gene is TRBD2 (6 bases). CDR1 SQVTM and CDR2 ANQGSEA come from the germline V gene. Between the trimmed V and J ends, which lost 7 bases and 2 bases, there was a span of 14 bases. This CDR3 contains 14 residues. This CDR3 reads CSAGGSGNTGELFF. The CDR3 DNA reads TGCAGCGCTGGGGGTAGCGGTAACACCGGGGAGCTGTTTTTT.

This clonotype came up once. The chain carries TRBV5-6 and TRBJ2-2, with D possibly TRBD1 on 6 matching bases. Germline V CDR1 and CDR2: SGHDT, YYEEEE. Trimming pared 0 bases from V and 3 bases from J, leaving 9 bases between. This CDR3 contains 15 residues. The CDR3 spells CASSLEDSYTGELFF. The DNA for the CDR3 is TGTGCCAGCAGCTTGGAGGACAGTTACACCGGGGAGCTGTTTTTT.

The chain recombines TRBV7-9 with TRBJ1-2; weak D call: TRBD1 (5 bases). CDR3 size: 15 residues. V dropped 1 base and J dropped 8 bases, with 17 bases sitting between them. CDR1 SEHNR and CDR2 FQNEAQ come from the germline V gene (reference sequence). The CDR3 loop is CASSLEGFQVSGYTF. Written as DNA, the CDR3 is TGTGCCAGCAGCTTAGAGGGGTTCCAAGTGTCCGGCTACACCTTC.

The chain employs TRBV25-1 and TRBJ2-1, with 8 positions matching TRBD2. This CDR3 comprises 15 residues. Trimming cost V 0 bases and J 6 bases; bases outside gene matches: 4. Germline CDR1 reads MGHDK; CDR2 reads SYGVNS. CDR3 sequence reads: CASSEYSGAFNEQFF. The CDR3 region has the DNA TGTGCCAGCAGTGAATATAGCGGGGCTTTCAATGAGCAGTTCTTC. Supplemented by reference TRBV25-1 and TRBJ2-1, the full variable domain reads EADIYQTPRYLVIGTGKKITLECSQTMGHDKMYWYQQDPGMELHLIHYSYGVNSTEKGDLSSESTVSRIRTEHFPLTLESARPSHTSQYLCASSEYSGAFNEQFFGPGTRLTVL.